These 30 T cell receptor beta chains came from one sample sequenced in a study of T cells in women clearing cervical HPV infection. Profiling relied on immunoSEQ multiplex PCR, and the TCRdb table lists in-frame clones only, not all of them. This sample's table has 15,000 to 20,000 clones. The sample comprised blood buffy coat. The source of these receptors is a woman between 18 and 75 years old with a cervical HPV16 infection that either progressed to CIN3+ or cleared (not recorded which).

With respect to this clone: From the germline J gene comes the end of the CDR3, since the read stops 3 residues before it. The chain employs TRBV6-2 or TRBV6-3 and TRBJ2-7; 9 bases line up with TRBD1. The CDR3 totals 14 residues. Per germline, CDR1 MNHEY and CDR2 SVGEGT. J was trimmed by 2 bases and V by 6 bases; bases with no gene match: 5. The sequenced part of the CDR3 DNA is TGTGCCAGCAGCTGGGACAGGGTAGCCTACGAG. Its protein product is CASSWDRVAYE. The full CDR3 is CASSWDRVAYEQYF.

CDR3 loop: CASSLGGLAGANEQFF. CDR3 DNA (partial): TGTGCCAGCAGCTTAGGGGGACTAGCGGGGGCCAATGAG. The chain carries TRBV13 and TRBJ2-1; 14 bases are a match to TRBD2. The read gets to within 3 residues of the CDR3 end, and the germline J gene fills in the rest. CDR1 is PRHDT and CDR2 is FYEKMQ in the germline V gene (reference sequence). The CDR3 spans 16 residues. J lost 6 bases, V lost 0 bases, and 1 base had no gene match. Using reference TRBV13 and TRBJ2-1 for the parts outside the CDR3, the full variable domain is AAGVIQSPRHLIKEKRETATLKCYPIPRHDTVYWYQQGPGQDPQFLISFYEKMQSDKGSIPDRFSAQQFSDYHSELNMSSLELGDSALYFCASSLGGLAGANEQFFGPGTRLTVL.

Concerning this clone: Sequencing ends 3 residues short of the CDR3 end; the germline J gene provides the rest. The rearrangement uses TRBV3-1 (or the pseudogene TRBV3-2) and TRBJ2-3, with 9 bases fitting TRBD2. The V gene end was trimmed by 4 bases and the J gene end by 5 bases; junction bases not matched to a gene: 4. Germline V gene sequence: CDR1 LGHDT, CDR2 YNNKEL (reference sequence). This CDR3 has 14 residues. The covered CDR3 bases are TGTGCCAGCAGCCGTCAAGCGGGGGGAGATACG. Amino acids: CASSRQAGGDT. The CDR3 in its entirety is CASSRQAGGDTQYF.

With regard to this clone: The read ends 3 residues early relative to the CDR3; the germline J gene fills the gap. This chain joins TRBV11-2 and TRBJ2-2; D might be TRBD1 (6 bases). The CDR3 has 15 residues. The germline V gene encodes CDR1 SGHAT and CDR2 FQNNGV. CDR3: CASTLGAPNNSPLFF. The CDR3 bases that were read are TGTGCCAGCACCCTGGGGGCGCCTAATAATTCACCG.

Of note for this clone: The sequence runs out 3 residues before the end of the CDR3; the remainder is reconstructed from the germline J gene. The V call is TRBV7-6, the J call TRBJ2-1; 9 positions match TRBD1. The CDR3 has 15 amino acids. V was clipped by 4 bases and J by 3 bases; unmatched bases: 4. Germline V CDR1 and CDR2: SGHVS, FNYEAQ. The covered CDR3 bases are TGTGCCAGCAGCTCTCCGGGACAGGGCTACAATGAG. This encodes CASSSPGQGYNE. The complete CDR3 protein is CASSSPGQGYNEQFF. The full variable domain, rest sourced from reference TRBV7-6 and TRBJ2-1, is GAGVSQSPRYKVTKRGQDVALRCDPISGHVSLYWYRQALGQGPEFLTYFNYEAQQDKSGLPNDRFSAERPEGSISTLTIQRTEQRDSAMYRCASSSPGQGYNEQFFGPGTRLTVL.

As concerns this clone: The CDR3 end lies 3 residues beyond the end of the read and is filled in from the germline J gene. The chain has TRBV15 and TRBJ2-3; the match to TRBD1 covers 7 bases. The CDR3 runs 15 residues. Looked up from germline, CDR1 is LNHNV and CDR2 is YYDKDF (reference sequence). The trim removed 0 bases at V and 5 bases at J, leaving 5 bases unmatched. CDR3 sequence: CATSRDRAGGDTQYF. Incomplete CDR3 DNA: TGTGCCACCAGCAGAGATAGGGCAGGGGGAGATACG. Supplemented by reference TRBV15 and TRBJ2-3, the full variable domain reads DAMVIQNPRYQVTQFGKPVTLSCSQTLNHNVMYWYQQKSSQAPKLLFHYYDKDFNNEADTPDNFQSRRPNTSFCFLDIRSPGLGDTAMYLCATSRDRAGGDTQYFGPGTRLTVL.

On this clone: Read data end 3 residues before the CDR3 end; the end is taken from the germline J gene. The chain joins TRBV20-1 to TRBJ2-3; 12 bases align to TRBD2. The CDR3 totals 15 residues. CDR1 and CDR2 from the germline V gene are DFQATT and SNEGSKA (reference sequence). CDR3 amino acids: CSALKTSGGSETQYF. The CDR3 DNA, read in part, is TGCAGTGCTCTAAAGACTAGCGGGGGTTCGGAGACG.

On this clone itself: Relative to the germline gene, one junction end is altered; a read error may explain this. Read sequence stops 3 residues before the CDR3 end, and the germline J gene provides the missing end. The chain links TRBV4-2 to TRBJ2-7; 15 bases fit TRBD2. In germline, CDR1 is LGHNA, CDR2 YNFKEQ. The CDR3 loop spans 17 amino acids. The CDR3 sequence: CTSSQGTSGGQGYEQYF. CDR3 DNA, as far as it was read: TGTACCAGCAGCCAAGGGACTAGCGGGGGGCAAGGGTACGAG.

Concerning this clone itself: The CDR3 goes on 3 residues after the read ends, and that part is filled in from the germline J gene. The rearrangement joins TRBV23-1 to TRBJ2-7; D not resolved. TRBV23-1 is reported as an ORF; its role is uncertain. V shed 1 base and J shed 0 bases, with 10 bases lying between them. The CDR3 extends over 15 amino acids. The CDR3 spells CASSQLYKSSYEQYF. The part of the CDR3 DNA that was read is TGCGCCAGCAGTCAATTGTACAAGAGCTCCTACGAG.

As regards this clone: The read gets to within 3 residues of the CDR3 end, and the germline J gene fills in the rest. This chain joins TRBV20-1 and TRBJ2-2; 8 bases line up with TRBD2. The germline V gene has CDR1 DFQATT and CDR2 SNEGSKA (reference sequence). CDR3 length: 13 residues. CDR3 bases read: TGCAGTGCTAGCCCGGGGGGGGATGAAAAG. Residues: CSASPGGDEK. The entire CDR3 protein reads CSASPGGDEKLFF.

A word on this clone: The read halts 3 residues ahead of the CDR3 end, with the missing end drawn from the germline J gene. V gene TRBV5-1 combines with J gene TRBJ2-1; D gene ambiguous. Germline loops: CDR1 SGHRS, CDR2 YFSETQ. The CDR3 runs 13 residues. V gave up 4 bases and J gave up 8 bases, with 13 bases separating them. The CDR3 sequence: CASSTPYLDEQFF. The CDR3 DNA, read in part, is TGCGCCAGCAGCACCCCCTACTTGGATGAG.

With respect to this clone: The read is 3 residues too short to cover the CDR3 end, so that end is filled in from the germline J gene. This rearrangement joins TRBV14 to TRBJ1-4; D gene uncertain. CDR3 length equals 14 residues. Trimming left V 2 bases short and J 7 bases short, with 11 bases between. CDR1 and CDR2 from the germline V gene are SGHDN and FVKESK. CDR3 sequence: CASSQSPGSEKLFF. The sequenced part of the CDR3 DNA is TGTGCCAGCAGCCAATCTCCGGGGAGTGAAAAA.

Points on this clone: The observed sequence ends 3 residues before the CDR3 terminus, with the missing tail filled in from the germline J gene. V and J are TRBV30 and TRBJ1-6; TRBD1 agrees at 9 bases. This CDR3 region has 14 residues. From germline, CDR1 is GTSNPN and CDR2 SVGIG (reference sequence). V shed 4 bases and J 9 bases; nucleotides not matched to a gene: 7. CDR3 loop: CAWNPGQGSSPLHF. Partial CDR3 DNA: TGTGCCTGGAATCCCGGACAGGGGAGTTCACCC. The variable domain in full, with the rest retrieved from reference TRBV30 and TRBJ1-6, is SQTIHQWPATLVQPVGSPLSLECTVEGTSNPNLYWYRQAAGRGLQLLFYSVGIGQISSEVPQNLSASRPQDRQFILSSKKLLLSDSGFYLCAWNPGQGSSPLHFGNGTRLTVT.

As concerns this clone: The observed sequence ends 3 residues before the CDR3 terminus, with the missing tail filled in from the germline J gene. The chain recombines TRBV12-3 or TRBV12-4 with TRBJ2-2; D gene uncertain. This CDR3 is built from 14 residues. V lost 2 bases and J lost 4, with 8 bases in between. CDR3 sequence reads: CASSLWQGTGELFF. The sequenced part of the CDR3 DNA is TGTGCCAGCAGTTTATGGCAAGGCACCGGGGAG.

As concerns this clone: The sequence runs out 3 residues before the end of the CDR3; the remainder is reconstructed from the germline J gene. V usage is TRBV11-2 and J usage is TRBJ2-1; 8 positions agree with TRBD2. Trimming removed 7 bases from V and 8 bases from J; junction bases left unmatched: 13. The CDR3 sequence is 15 residues long. CDR1 SGHAT and CDR2 FQNNGV come from the germline V gene. The CDR3 bases that were read are TGTGCCAGCACCTTCCTGCGGGGGGAATTGGATGAG. Protein sequence: CASTFLRGELDE. The whole CDR3 reads CASTFLRGELDEQFF.

Incomplete CDR3 DNA: TGTGCCAGCAGCCGCGGACAGGGGGCACTTGAAAAA. Its translation is CASSRGQGALEK. The full-length CDR3 reads as CASSRGQGALEKLFF. The chain combines TRBV5-8 with TRBJ1-4; 11 bases are shared with TRBD1. The CDR3 is cut off 3 residues early in the read; its end comes from the germline J gene. This CDR3 region has 15 residues. CDR1 is SGHTS and CDR2 is YDEGEE in the germline V gene. The V and J ends lost 4 bases and 7 bases, in that order; junction bases with no gene match: 6. Variable domain in full (rest from reference TRBV5-8 and TRBJ1-4): EAGVTQSPTHLIKTRGQQATLRCSPISGHTSVYWYQQALGLGLQFLLWYDEGEERNRGNFPPRFSGRQFPNYSSELNVNALELEDSALYLCASSRGQGALEKLFFGSGTQLSVL.

A remark on this clone: The read falls 3 residues short of the CDR3 end, and the missing part is taken from the germline J gene. The rearrangement links TRBV7-2 to TRBJ1-4; 9 nucleotides agree with TRBD1. Germline V gene data show CDR1 as SGHTA and CDR2 as FQGNSA. The CDR3 is 14 residues long. V was pared by 5 bases and J by 8 bases, with 6 bases of the junction left unmatched. The CDR3 sequence: CASSPGQGHEKLFF. The sequenced part of the CDR3 DNA is TGTGCCAGCAGCCCGGGACAGGGACACGAAAAA.

Comment on this clone: The CDR3 end lies 3 residues beyond the end of the read and is filled in from the germline J gene. J is TRBJ1-2 and V is TRBV19, with TRBD1 as a possible D gene (5 bases). CDR1 is LNHDA, CDR2 SQIVND, per germline (reference sequence). The CDR3 contains 16 residues. The CDR3 sequence is CASSTGLAANTDTYTF. CDR3 DNA, as far as it was read: TGTGCCAGTAGCACGGGACTAGCGGCGAACACAGATACC.

Concerning this clone itself: Coverage ceases 3 residues before the CDR3 finishes, and the germline J gene fills in the end. This chain links TRBV13 with TRBJ1-2, with 7 bases identical to TRBD1. Per the germline V gene, CDR1 is PRHDT and CDR2 is FYEKMQ (reference sequence). This CDR3 has 19 amino acids. Trimming took 1 base from V and 5 from J; bases not matched to a gene: 19. CDR3 loop: CASSLEGGQRARNKYGYTF. Partial CDR3 DNA: TGTGCCAGCAGCTTAGAGGGGGGACAGAGGGCCCGAAACAAGTATGGC.

Points on this clone: With the read ending 3 residues before the CDR3 end, the germline J gene is used to fill in that end. V usage is TRBV5-1 and J usage is TRBJ1-2, with D possibly being TRBD1 (6 bases). This CDR3 region has 13 residues. Germline CDR1 is SGHRS and CDR2 is YFSETQ. V shed 3 bases and J shed 4 bases, with 10 bases lying between them. CDR3 residues: CASSSGTSYGYTF. The CDR3 DNA, read in part, is TGCGCCAGCAGCTCGGGGACATCCTATGGC.

Worth noting for this clone: The CDR3 end lies 3 residues beyond the end of the read and is filled in from the germline J gene. The chain has TRBV7-2 and TRBJ1-6, with D possibly TRBD1 on 5 matching bases. V dropped 3 bases and J dropped 8 bases, with 11 bases sitting between them. CDR1 is SGHTA and CDR2 is FQGNSA in the germline V gene. This CDR3 has 14 amino acids. Incomplete CDR3 DNA: TGTGCCAGCAGCTTTCGCGGGACTGATTCACCC. Its translation: CASSFRGTDSP. The entire CDR3 protein is CASSFRGTDSPLHF. The complete variable domain, with remaining parts taken from reference TRBV7-2 and TRBJ1-6, reads GAGVSQSPSNKVTEKGKDVELRCDPISGHTALYWYRQSLGQGLEFLIYFQGNSAPDKSGLPSDRFSAERTGGSVSTLTIQRTQQEDSAVYLCASSFRGTDSPLHFGNGTRLTVT.

Worth noting for this clone: The CDR3 extends 3 residues past the end of the read, so its final part is completed from the germline J gene. The chain uses TRBV7-9 and TRBJ1-4; 7 positions agree with TRBD1. There are 15 residues in the CDR3. The germline V gene encodes CDR1 SEHNR and CDR2 FQNEAQ (reference sequence). The part of the CDR3 DNA that was read is TGTGCCAGCAGCCCGGCGGGACAGTTTAATTCACCA. Its translation is CASSPAGQFNSP. The full CDR3 reads CASSPAGQFNSPLFF.

This clone ranks as medium-sized in terms of frequency. The read is 3 residues too short to cover the CDR3 end, so that end is filled in from the germline J gene. The gene calls are TRBV14 and TRBJ2-6; a possible D gene is TRBD1 (5 bases). Trimming removed 5 bases from V and 2 bases from J, with 13 bases in between. Germline loops: CDR1 SGHDN, CDR2 FVKESK. This CDR3 comprises 16 residues. CDR3 sequence: CASSTLGVTGANVLTF. CDR3 DNA, as far as it was read: TGTGCCAGCAGCACCCTAGGGGTTACTGGGGCCAACGTC.

Here the CDR3 reads CASSITDRFEKLFF. Partial CDR3 DNA: TGTGCCAGTAGTATAACGGACAGGTTTGAAAAG. The chain couples TRBV19 to TRBJ2-2; TRBD1 aligns across 7 bases. The read stops 3 residues short of the end of the CDR3; the missing end is completed from the germline J gene. The CDR3 is 14 residues long. CDR1 and CDR2 (germline): LNHDA, SQIVND (reference sequence).

Comments on this clone: The CDR3 end lies 3 residues beyond the end of the read and is filled in from the germline J gene. The rearrangement links TRBV6-1 to TRBJ1-1; a possible D gene is TRBD1 (6 bases). Germline V gene sequence: CDR1 MNHNS, CDR2 SASEGT. V gave up 2 bases and J gave up 2 bases, with 12 bases separating them. CDR3 length equals 15 residues. The CDR3: CASSERTGINTEAFF. The CDR3 DNA, read in part, is TGTGCCAGCAGTGAACGTACAGGGATTAACACTGAA.

As regards this clone: At one end, the junction sequence differs from germline, possibly due to a read error. Partial CDR3 DNA: TGTGCCTGGTATTACATGGGCTCTGGAAACACT. Translation gives CAWYYMGSGNT. The complete CDR3 sequence is CAWYYMGSGNTIYF. V gene TRBV30 combines with J gene TRBJ1-3; no definite D call. The CDR3 goes on 3 residues after the read ends, and that part is filled in from the germline J gene. This CDR3 comprises 14 residues. In germline, CDR1 is GTSNPN, CDR2 SVGIG (reference sequence).

On this clone itself: The read gets to within 3 residues of the CDR3 end, and the germline J gene fills in the rest. This sequence joins TRBV18 and TRBJ1-2; 8 bases align to TRBD1. The CDR3 extends over 15 amino acids. CDR1 is KGHSH and CDR2 is LQKENI in the germline V gene. The CDR3 bases that were read are TGTGCCAGCTCACCGAGACAGGGGAGCACAGATACC. This gives the protein CASSPRQGSTDT. The complete CDR3 reads CASSPRQGSTDTYTF.

As regards this clone: Sequencing ends 3 residues short of the CDR3 end; the germline J gene provides the rest. The chain links TRBV10-3 to TRBJ2-7; possible D gene TRBD1, 6 bases. CDR3 length equals 12 residues. V lost 3 bases, J lost 3 bases, and 6 bases lay in between. Germline V CDR1 and CDR2: ENHRY, SYGVKD. Partial CDR3 DNA: TGTGCCATCAGTGAACAGGGCTACGAG. Translation gives CAISEQGYE. The full CDR3 is CAISEQGYEQYF.

About this clone: The DNA ends 3 residues before the CDR3 does, and the rest of the CDR3 is filled in from the germline J gene. This sequence joins TRBV30 and TRBJ1-2, with 7 bases that match TRBD1. Germline values: CDR1 GTSNPN, CDR2 SVGIG (reference sequence). V was clipped by 7 bases and J by 1 base; unmatched bases: 6. The CDR3 extends over 13 amino acids. CDR3 residues: CASWDSGNYGYTF. The part of the CDR3 DNA that was read is TGTGCCTCCTGGGACAGTGGTAACTATGGC.

On this clone: The read gets to within 3 residues of the CDR3 end, and the germline J gene fills in the rest. The gene calls are TRBV18 and TRBJ2-3; TRBD1 matches at 7 bases. The germline V gene encodes CDR1 KGHSH and CDR2 LQKENI. The CDR3 is 16 amino acids. This CDR3 reads CASSPGRQGLGQPQYF. The DNA read from the CDR3 is TGTGCCAGCTCACCTGGCCGACAGGGTTTAGGGCAGCCG.